This T cell receptor (beta chain) was recorded in a study of T-cell reconstitution after alpha-beta-depleted transplantation in children. Molecular barcoding with unique molecular identifiers was used for the TCRbeta library. TCRdb itself ran the PCR reads through MiXCR, one entry per CDR3 protein. The sample has about a million distinct CDR3 sequences, roughly 29% seen once. Study outcomes and limitations: T cells produced anew were the main source of T-cell counts and diversity one year after transplant. About two months after transplant, alpha-beta T cells reportedly came from several hundred expanded graft clones. Several patients had high TCRbeta diversity at day 60; it came from surviving recipient T cells and thymic progenitors.

Regarding this clonotype: Its specificity is not known.

This CDR3 region has 13 residues. Germline V gives CDR1 SGHRS, CDR2 YFSETQ. The J segment lost 8 bases and the V segment lost 6 bases, leaving 8 bases of the junction unmatched. The sequence came from a boy in the first two years of life who had a stem cell transplant for SCID, so the T cells may come from the graft donor. The V and J genes are TRBV5-1 and TRBJ2-1; 7 nucleotides line up with TRBD2. The material sequenced was PBMCs, mostly from graft donor cells, taken 360 days after TCRalphabeta/CD19-depleted stem cell transplant. The CDR3 DNA follows: TGCGCCAGCACCCGGACTAGTTTCGATGAGCAGTTCTTC. Translating gives CASTRTSFDEQFF.